The 20 T cell receptor beta chains given below trace back to one sample, sequenced in a study of blood T cell repertoires in COVID-19. Method: immunoSEQ multiplex PCR; TCRdb's copy keeps in-frame clones and lacks some. The sample consists of around 200,000 clones, roughly 86% of them appearing once. The sample consisted of PBMCs or T cells enriched from blood (not recorded which). All receptors derive from a man aged 40-49 years with acute COVID-19.

The V gene is TRBV11-3, the J gene TRBJ2-3, with 8 bases identical to TRBD2. After removal of 8 bases from V and 4 bases from J, the junction contained 5 bases not matched to a gene. The CDR3 length is 13 residues. Germline CDR1 and CDR2: SGHNT and YENEEA. The CDR3 sequence: CASRGGPSDTQYF. In nucleotides, the CDR3 is TGTGCCAGCCGGGGGGGACCTTCAGATACGCAGTATTTT.

The V gene is TRBV19, the J gene TRBJ2-5, with TRBD2 matching over 12 bases. Germline CDR1 is LNHDA and CDR2 is SQIVND (reference sequence). The CDR3 length is 17 residues. Losses at the gene ends were 0 bases for V and 5 bases for J; bases not matched to a gene: 7. The CDR3 region is CASSIDLGLAGGETQYF. CDR3 DNA sequence: TGTGCCAGTAGTATAGATCTAGGGCTAGCGGGAGGGGAGACCCAGTACTTC.

The chain uses TRBV7-9 and TRBJ2-3, with 7 bases fitting TRBD1. From germline, CDR1 is SEHNR and CDR2 FQNEAQ (reference sequence). Unmatched junction bases numbered 5, after V lost 5 bases and J lost 0 bases. The CDR3 contains 15 residues. The CDR3 protein is CASSLGGLSTDTQYF. The DNA for the CDR3 is TGTGCCAGCAGCCTAGGGGGCCTTAGCACAGATACGCAGTATTTT.

The chain links TRBV13 to TRBJ2-2; D call uncertain. Trimming shortened V by 1 base and J by 6 bases, and 6 bases separated the two germline ends. The germline V gene has CDR1 PRHDT and CDR2 FYEKMQ (reference sequence). CDR3 size: 13 residues. The CDR3 nucleotides are TGTGCCAGCAGCTTAGCGAGGCCCGGGGAGCTGTTTTTT. Residues: CASSLARPGELFF.

V usage is TRBV7-8 and J usage is TRBJ2-7; 9 bases fit TRBD2. Germline CDR1 and CDR2: SGHVS and FQNEAQ. Trimming removed 2 bases from V and 3 bases from J; junction bases left unmatched: 8. This CDR3 is 16 amino acids long. CDR3: CASSLRRGLAFYEQYF. CDR3 nucleotide sequence: TGTGCCAGCAGCTTACGACGAGGACTAGCGTTCTACGAGCAGTACTTC.

Regarding this clone: In the same sample, other DNA sequences code for this CDR3. The rearrangement links TRBV3-1 (or the pseudogene TRBV3-2) to TRBJ2-3; D unclear. The CDR3 totals 14 residues. Germline CDR1 is LGHDT and CDR2 is YNNKEL (reference sequence). The V gene lost 4 bases and the J gene lost 0 bases, with 8 bases spanning the gap. CDR3 region: CASSPLLSTDTQYF. In nucleotides, the CDR3 is TGTGCCAGCAGCCCCCTACTTAGCACAGATACGCAGTATTTT.

The genes are TRBV5-6 and TRBJ2-7; 8 bases fit TRBD1. V was pared by 5 bases and J by 5 bases, with 12 bases of the junction left unmatched. This CDR3 comprises 15 residues. Germline V gene data show CDR1 as SGHDT and CDR2 as YYEEEE. The CDR3 nucleotides are TGTGCCAGCAGGAGGAATCAGGGGGCTATGGACGAGCAGTACTTC. Translated: CASRRNQGAMDEQYF.

The V gene is TRBV7-2, the J gene TRBJ2-2, with 10 bases fitting TRBD1. This CDR3 is 15 amino acids long. Germline V gene lookup returns CDR1 SGHTA and CDR2 FQGNSA. The V gene end was trimmed by 5 bases and the J gene end by 1 base; junction bases not matched to a gene: 1. CDR3 sequence: CASSRTGGNTGELFF. CDR3 DNA: TGTGCCAGCAGCCGGACAGGGGGGAACACCGGGGAGCTGTTTTTT.

This clone was seen a handful of times. This chain joins TRBV2 and TRBJ2-1; D might be TRBD1 (5 bases). Per the germline V gene, CDR1 is SNHLY and CDR2 is FYNNEI. The length of the CDR3 is 13 residues. V was pared by 4 bases and J by 7 bases, with 11 bases between. The chain's CDR3 is CASSGQLENEQFF. CDR3 coding DNA: TGTGCCAGCAGTGGACAGTTGGAGAATGAGCAGTTCTTC.

This sequence joins TRBV29-1 and TRBJ2-3, with a possible D match to TRBD1 (5 bases). CDR3 size: 13 residues. Germline CDR1 is SQVTM and CDR2 is ANQGSEA. V lost 4 bases and J 3 bases, leaving 11 bases between the germline ends. CDR3 loop: CSVGGASTDTQYF. CDR3 DNA sequence: TGCAGCGTTGGGGGCGCGAGTACAGATACGCAGTATTTT.

J is TRBJ2-7 and V is TRBV6-5, with TRBD2 as a possible D gene (6 bases). Germline lookup yields CDR1 MNHEY and CDR2 SVGAGI. Trimming removed 6 bases at V and 4 bases at J, with 7 bases between. This CDR3 has 11 residues. The CDR3 loop is CASSGGYEQYF. CDR3 coding DNA: TGTGCCAGCAGCGGGGGTTACGAGCAGTACTTC.

The V and J genes are TRBV4-2 and TRBJ1-5, with 11 positions matching TRBD1. CDR1 and CDR2 (germline): LGHNA, YNFKEQ. The J segment lost 7 bases and the V segment lost 4 bases, leaving 9 bases of the junction unmatched. CDR3 length: 16 residues. The CDR3 coding sequence is TGTGCCAGCAGCCCCTCTGAGGGACAGGGGGAACAGCCCCAGCATTTT. Protein product: CASSPSEGQGEQPQHF.

This clone was picked up a small number of times. The V call is TRBV27, the J call TRBJ2-7; 8 nucleotides agree with TRBD1. The V gene end was trimmed by 5 bases and the J gene end by 8 bases; junction bases not matched to a gene: 5. The germline CDR1 and CDR2 sequences are MNHEY and SMNVEV (reference sequence). CDR3 length: 12 residues. CDR3 residues: CASSGQGRKQYF. The CDR3 nucleotides read TGTGCCAGCAGTGGACAGGGTAGGAAGCAGTACTTC.

This sequence joins TRBV18 and TRBJ1-3; no clear D gene. Germline values: CDR1 KGHSH, CDR2 LQKENI. The CDR3 is 15 residues long. V lost 3 bases and J 6 bases, leaving 15 bases between the germline ends. DNA for the CDR3: TGTGCCAGCTCACCGACTTCGAGAAGCCAAAACACCATATATTTT. Its protein product is CASSPTSRSQNTIYF. The variable domain in full, with the rest retrieved from reference TRBV18 and TRBJ1-3, is NAGVMQNPRHLVRRRGQEARLRCSPMKGHSHVYWYRQLPEEGLKFMVYLQKENIIDESGMPKERFSAEFPKEGPSILRIQQVVRGDSAAYFCASSPTSRSQNTIYFGEGSWLTVV.

This clone has a handful of counts. Here the CDR3 reads CATSTGQSSYNEQFF. Here the CDR3 DNA reads TGTGCCACTTCCACGGGACAGAGCTCCTACAATGAGCAGTTCTTC. This chain links TRBV24-1 with TRBJ2-1, with 7 bases matching TRBD1. The CDR3 extends over 15 amino acids. The germline V gene has CDR1 KGHDR and CDR2 SFDVKD. V lost 10 bases to trimming and J lost 0 bases; unmatched junction nucleotides: 8.

This clone was seen just once. The J gene is TRBJ1-1, the V gene TRBV18, with D hard to call. The V and J ends lost 2 bases and 0 bases respectively, with 10 bases between them. In germline, CDR1 is KGHSH, CDR2 LQKENI. The CDR3 is made up of 15 amino acids. The CDR3 DNA follows: TGTGCCAGCTCACCAATGGAGGCAATGAACACTGAAGCTTTCTTT. This gives the protein CASSPMEAMNTEAFF.

The CDR3 reads CASSPASGGGETQYF. The CDR3 DNA reads as TGCGCCAGCAGCCCAGCTAGCGGGGGTGGCGAGACCCAGTACTTC. The gene calls are TRBV5-1 and TRBJ2-5; 10 nucleotides agree with TRBD2. CDR3 size: 15 residues. Germline V gene data show CDR1 as SGHRS and CDR2 as YFSETQ. J lost 5 bases, V lost 4 bases, and 8 bases had no gene match. Looking up the rest from reference TRBV5-1 and TRBJ2-5 gives the full variable domain: KAGVTQTPRYLIKTRGQQVTLSCSPISGHRSVSWYQQTPGQGLQFLFEYFSETQRNKGNFPGRFSGRQFSNSRSEMNVSTLELGDSALYLCASSPASGGGETQYFGPGTRLLVL.

This CDR3 reads CASSLEPGDLHRTYGYTF. CDR3 DNA: TGCGCCAGCAGCTTGGAGCCTGGCGACCTTCACAGGACCTATGGCTACACCTTC. The J gene is TRBJ1-2, the V gene TRBV5-1, with a tentative D call TRBD1 (5 bases). Trimming removed 0 bases from V and 4 bases from J, with 22 bases in between. The germline gives CDR1 SGHRS, CDR2 YFSETQ. The CDR3 spans 18 residues.

The chain recombines TRBV15 with TRBJ2-7; 8 bases match TRBD1. J gave up 3 bases and V 6 bases, and 4 bases lay outside the gene matches. Germline V gives CDR1 LNHNV, CDR2 YYDKDF (reference sequence). The length of the CDR3 is 13 residues. CDR3 nucleotide sequence: TGTGCCACCAGGCGGACAGGGTACTACGAGCAGTACTTC. This sequence encodes CATRRTGYYEQYF.

The V call is TRBV9, the J call TRBJ1-2; 9 bases agree with TRBD1. Unmatched junction bases numbered 1, after V lost 0 bases and J lost 4 bases. Germline values: CDR1 SGDLS, CDR2 YYNGEE. CDR3 size: 14 residues. In DNA form, the CDR3 reads TGTGCCAGCAGCGTAGAACAGGGGGCCTATGGCTACACCTTC. It is translated as CASSVEQGAYGYTF.